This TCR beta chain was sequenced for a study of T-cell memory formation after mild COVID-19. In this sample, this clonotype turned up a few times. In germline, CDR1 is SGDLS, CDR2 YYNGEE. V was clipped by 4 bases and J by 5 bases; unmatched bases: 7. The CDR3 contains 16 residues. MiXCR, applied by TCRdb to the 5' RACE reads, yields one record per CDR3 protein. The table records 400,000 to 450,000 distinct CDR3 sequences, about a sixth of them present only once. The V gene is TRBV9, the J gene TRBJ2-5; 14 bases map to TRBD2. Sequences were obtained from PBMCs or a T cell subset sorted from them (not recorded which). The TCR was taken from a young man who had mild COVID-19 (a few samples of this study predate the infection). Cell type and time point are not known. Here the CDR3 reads CASSRGGTSGGETQYF. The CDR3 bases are TGTGCCAGCAGCCGCGGGGGGACTAGCGGGGGCGAGACCCAGTACTTC.